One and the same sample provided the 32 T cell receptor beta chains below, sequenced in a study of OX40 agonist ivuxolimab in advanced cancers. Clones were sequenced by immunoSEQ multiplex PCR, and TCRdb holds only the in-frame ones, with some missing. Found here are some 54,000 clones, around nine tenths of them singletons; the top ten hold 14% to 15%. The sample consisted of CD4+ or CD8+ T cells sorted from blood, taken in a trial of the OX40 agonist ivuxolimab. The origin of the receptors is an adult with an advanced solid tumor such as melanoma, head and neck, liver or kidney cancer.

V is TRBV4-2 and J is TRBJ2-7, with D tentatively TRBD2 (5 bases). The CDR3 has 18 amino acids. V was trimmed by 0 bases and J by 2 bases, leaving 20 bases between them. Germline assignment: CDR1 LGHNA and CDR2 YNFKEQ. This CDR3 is CASSQDYSQRVWAYEQYF. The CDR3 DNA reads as TGTGCCAGCAGCCAAGACTATTCCCAGAGGGTATGGGCCTACGAGCAGTACTTC.

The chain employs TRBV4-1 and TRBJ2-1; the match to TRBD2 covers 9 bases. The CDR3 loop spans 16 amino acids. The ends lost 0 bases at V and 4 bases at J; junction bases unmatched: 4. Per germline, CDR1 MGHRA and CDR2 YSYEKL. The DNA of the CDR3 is TGCGCCAGCAGCCAAGAGACTAGCGGCTATTACAATGAGCAGTTCTTC. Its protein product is CASSQETSGYYNEQFF.

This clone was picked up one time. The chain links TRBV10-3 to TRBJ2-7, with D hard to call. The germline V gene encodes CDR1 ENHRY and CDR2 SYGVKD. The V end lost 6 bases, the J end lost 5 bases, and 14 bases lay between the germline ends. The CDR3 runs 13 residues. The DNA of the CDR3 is TGTGCCATCAGGGCGCCGCCCCCCCACGAGCAGTACTTC. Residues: CAIRAPPPHEQYF.

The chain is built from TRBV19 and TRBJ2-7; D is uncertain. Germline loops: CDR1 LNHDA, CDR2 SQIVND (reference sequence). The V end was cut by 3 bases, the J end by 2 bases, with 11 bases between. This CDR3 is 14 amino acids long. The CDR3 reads CASSILGQTYEQYF. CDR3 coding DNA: TGTGCCAGTAGTATTCTTGGTCAGACCTACGAGCAGTACTTC.

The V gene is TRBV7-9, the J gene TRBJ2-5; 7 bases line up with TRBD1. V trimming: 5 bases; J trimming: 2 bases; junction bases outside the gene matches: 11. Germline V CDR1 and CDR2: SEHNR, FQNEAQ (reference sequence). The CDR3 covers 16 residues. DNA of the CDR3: TGTGCCAGCAGCCCCACGACAGGGTCTGGACAAGAGACCCAGTACTTC. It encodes CASSPTTGSGQETQYF.

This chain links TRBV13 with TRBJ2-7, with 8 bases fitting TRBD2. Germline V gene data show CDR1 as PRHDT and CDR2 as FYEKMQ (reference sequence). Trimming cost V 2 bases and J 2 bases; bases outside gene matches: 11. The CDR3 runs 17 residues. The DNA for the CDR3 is TGTGCCAGCAGCTTACTCGGGGCGGGGGGAACCACCTACGAGCAGTACTTC. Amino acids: CASSLLGAGGTTYEQYF. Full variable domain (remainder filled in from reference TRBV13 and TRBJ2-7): AAGVIQSPRHLIKEKRETATLKCYPIPRHDTVYWYQQGPGQDPQFLISFYEKMQSDKGSIPDRFSAQQFSDYHSELNMSSLELGDSALYFCASSLLGAGGTTYEQYFGPGTRLTVT.

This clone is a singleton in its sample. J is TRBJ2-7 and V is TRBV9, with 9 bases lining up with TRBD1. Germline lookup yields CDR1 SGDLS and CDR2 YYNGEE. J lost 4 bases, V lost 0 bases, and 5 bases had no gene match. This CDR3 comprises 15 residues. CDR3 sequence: CASSVAMGQGYEQYF. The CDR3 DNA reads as TGTGCCAGCAGCGTAGCTATGGGACAGGGATACGAGCAGTACTTC.

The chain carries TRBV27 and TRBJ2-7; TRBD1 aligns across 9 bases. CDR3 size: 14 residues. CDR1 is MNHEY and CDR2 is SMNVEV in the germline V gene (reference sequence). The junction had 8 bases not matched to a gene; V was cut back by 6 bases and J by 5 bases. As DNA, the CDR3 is TGTGCCAGCAGGCCTACAGGGGGCGGTGACGAGCAGTACTTC. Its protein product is CASRPTGGGDEQYF.

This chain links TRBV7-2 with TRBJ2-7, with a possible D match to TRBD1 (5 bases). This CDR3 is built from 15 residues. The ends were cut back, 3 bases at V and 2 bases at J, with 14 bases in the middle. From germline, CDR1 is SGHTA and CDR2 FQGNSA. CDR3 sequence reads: CASSFYTGPTYEQYF. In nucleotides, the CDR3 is TGTGCCAGCAGCTTCTACACAGGTCCTACCTACGAGCAGTACTTC. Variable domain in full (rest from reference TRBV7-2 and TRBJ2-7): GAGVSQSPSNKVTEKGKDVELRCDPISGHTALYWYRQSLGQGLEFLIYFQGNSAPDKSGLPSDRFSAERTGGSVSTLTIQRTQQEDSAVYLCASSFYTGPTYEQYFGPGTRLTVT.

This chain's CDR3 is CASSLGGQGSDTQYF. The CDR3 bases are TGTGCCAGCAGCTTAGGGGGACAGGGGTCAGATACGCAGTATTTT. V usage is TRBV13 and J usage is TRBJ2-3, with 10 positions matching TRBD1. The ends lost 0 bases at V and 4 bases at J; junction bases unmatched: 1. Germline-derived CDR1 and CDR2 are PRHDT and FYEKMQ (reference sequence). This CDR3 region has 15 residues.

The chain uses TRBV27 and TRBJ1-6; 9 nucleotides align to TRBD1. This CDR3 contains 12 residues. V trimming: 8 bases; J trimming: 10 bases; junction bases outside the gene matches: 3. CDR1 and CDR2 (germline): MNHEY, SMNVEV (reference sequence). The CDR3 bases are TGTGCCAGCCGGACAGGGGCATCACCCCTCCACTTT. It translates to CASRTGASPLHF.

CDR3 sequence reads: CASSLGGTGAYNEQFF. For the CDR3, the DNA is TGTGCCAGCAGTTTAGGGGGGACAGGAGCCTACAATGAGCAGTTCTTC. The rearrangement joins TRBV27 to TRBJ2-1; 8 bases are a match to TRBD1. Losses at the gene ends were 2 bases for V and 2 bases for J; bases not matched to a gene: 5. Germline values: CDR1 MNHEY, CDR2 SMNVEV (reference sequence). CDR3 length: 16 residues.

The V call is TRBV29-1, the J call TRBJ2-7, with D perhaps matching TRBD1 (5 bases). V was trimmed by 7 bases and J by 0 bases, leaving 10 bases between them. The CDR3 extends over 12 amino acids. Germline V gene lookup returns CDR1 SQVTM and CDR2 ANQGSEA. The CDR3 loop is CSASTDSYEQYF. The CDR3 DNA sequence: TGCAGCGCCTCGACAGACTCCTACGAGCAGTACTTC.

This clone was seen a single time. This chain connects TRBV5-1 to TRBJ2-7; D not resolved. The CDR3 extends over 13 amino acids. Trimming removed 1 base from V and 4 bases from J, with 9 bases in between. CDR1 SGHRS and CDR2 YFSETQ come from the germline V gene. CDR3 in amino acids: CASSLNPDYEQYF. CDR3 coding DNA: TGCGCCAGCAGCTTGAACCCAGATTACGAGCAGTACTTC. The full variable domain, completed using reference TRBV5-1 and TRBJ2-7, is KAGVTQTPRYLIKTRGQQVTLSCSPISGHRSVSWYQQTPGQGLQFLFEYFSETQRNKGNFPGRFSGRQFSNSRSEMNVSTLELGDSALYLCASSLNPDYEQYFGPGTRLTVT.

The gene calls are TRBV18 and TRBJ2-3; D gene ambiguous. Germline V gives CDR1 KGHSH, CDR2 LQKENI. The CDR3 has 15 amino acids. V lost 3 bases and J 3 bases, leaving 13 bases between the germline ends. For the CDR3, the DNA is TGTGCCAGCTCACCGACAAGGGTTAGGACAGATACGCAGTATTTT. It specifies CASSPTRVRTDTQYF.

This CDR3 reads CASSQGGGNEQYF. CDR3 DNA: TGTGCCAGCAGCCAGGGGGGTGGGAACGAGCAGTACTTC. The chain uses TRBV7-9 and TRBJ2-5; D possibly corresponds to TRBD1 (7 bases). The DNA end is a closer match to TRBJ2-7, so the J assignment may be wrong. Germline CDR1 SEHNR, CDR2 FQNEAQ (reference sequence). The CDR3 sequence is 13 residues long.

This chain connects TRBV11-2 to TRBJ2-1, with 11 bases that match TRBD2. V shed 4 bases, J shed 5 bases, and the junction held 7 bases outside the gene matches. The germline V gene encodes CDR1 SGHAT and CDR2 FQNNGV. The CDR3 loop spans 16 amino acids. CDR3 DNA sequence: TGTGCCAGCAGCTCCCATTTAGCGGGGGGGAACAATGAGCAGTTCTTC. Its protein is CASSSHLAGGNNEQFF.

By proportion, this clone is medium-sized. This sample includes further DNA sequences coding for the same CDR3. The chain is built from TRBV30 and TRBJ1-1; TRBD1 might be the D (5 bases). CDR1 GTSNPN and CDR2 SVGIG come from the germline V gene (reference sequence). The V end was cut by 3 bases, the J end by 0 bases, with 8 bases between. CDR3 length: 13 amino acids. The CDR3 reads CAWRAGLNTEAFF. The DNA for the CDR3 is TGTGCCTGGAGGGCAGGGCTGAACACTGAAGCTTTCTTT.

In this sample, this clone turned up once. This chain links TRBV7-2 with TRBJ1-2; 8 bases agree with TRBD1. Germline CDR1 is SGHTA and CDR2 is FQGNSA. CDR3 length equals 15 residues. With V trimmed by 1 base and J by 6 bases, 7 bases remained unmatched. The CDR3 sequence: CASSLDPRGRDGYTF. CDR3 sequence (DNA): TGTGCCAGCAGCTTAGACCCCAGGGGGCGCGATGGCTACACCTTC.

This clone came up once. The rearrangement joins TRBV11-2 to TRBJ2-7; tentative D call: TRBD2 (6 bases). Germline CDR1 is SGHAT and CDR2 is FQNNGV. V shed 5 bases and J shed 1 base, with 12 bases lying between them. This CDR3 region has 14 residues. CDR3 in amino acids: CASSPYGGSYEQYF. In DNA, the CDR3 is TGTGCCAGCAGCCCATACGGGGGTTCCTACGAGCAGTACTTC.

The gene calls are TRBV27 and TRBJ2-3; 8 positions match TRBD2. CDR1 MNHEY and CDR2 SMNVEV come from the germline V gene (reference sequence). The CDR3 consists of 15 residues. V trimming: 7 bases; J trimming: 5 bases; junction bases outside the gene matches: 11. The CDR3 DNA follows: TGTGCCAGCACCCGCCGGGCGGGGGGTGGAGATACGCAGTATTTT. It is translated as CASTRRAGGGDTQYF.

The chain's CDR3 is CASSQNSPSNQPQHF. The CDR3 DNA is TGCGCCAGCAGCCAGAACAGCCCTAGCAATCAGCCCCAGCATTTT. V is TRBV4-1 and J is TRBJ1-5; D unclear. Trimming shortened V by 3 bases and J by 0 bases, and 9 bases separated the two germline ends. Per the germline V gene, CDR1 is MGHRA and CDR2 is YSYEKL. The CDR3 spans 15 residues.

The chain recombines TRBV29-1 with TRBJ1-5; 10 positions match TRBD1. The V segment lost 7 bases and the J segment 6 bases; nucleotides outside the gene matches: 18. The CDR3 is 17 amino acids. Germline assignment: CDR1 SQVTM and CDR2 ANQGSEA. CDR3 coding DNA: TGCAGCGCCCTTTTGTCAGGGGACAGGGGTTTTCTTCAGCCCCAGCATTTT. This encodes CSALLSGDRGFLQPQHF.

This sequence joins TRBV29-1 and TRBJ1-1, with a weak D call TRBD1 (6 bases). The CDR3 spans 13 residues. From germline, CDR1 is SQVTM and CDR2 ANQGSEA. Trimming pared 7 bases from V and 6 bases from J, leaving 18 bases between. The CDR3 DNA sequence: TGCAGCGCTCTAACAGGGAGTAGGGCTGAAGCTTTCTTT. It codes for CSALTGSRAEAFF.

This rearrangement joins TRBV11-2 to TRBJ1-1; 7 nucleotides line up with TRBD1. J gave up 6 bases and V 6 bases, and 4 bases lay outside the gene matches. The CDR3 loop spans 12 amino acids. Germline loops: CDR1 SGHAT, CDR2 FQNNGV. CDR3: CASRQDRAEAFF. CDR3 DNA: TGTGCCAGCAGACAAGACAGGGCTGAAGCTTTCTTT. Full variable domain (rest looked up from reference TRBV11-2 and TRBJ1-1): EAGVAQSPRYKIIEKRQSVAFWCNPISGHATLYWYQQILGQGPKLLIQFQNNGVVDDSQLPKDRFSAERLKGVDSTLKIQPAKLEDSAVYLCASRQDRAEAFFGQGTRLTVV.

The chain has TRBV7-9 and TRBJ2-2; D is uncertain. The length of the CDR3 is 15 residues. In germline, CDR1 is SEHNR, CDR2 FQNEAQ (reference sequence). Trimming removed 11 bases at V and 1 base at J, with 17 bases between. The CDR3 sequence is CARTGQVKNTGELFF. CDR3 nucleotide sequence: TGTGCCCGGACCGGGCAGGTCAAGAACACCGGGGAGCTGTTTTTT.

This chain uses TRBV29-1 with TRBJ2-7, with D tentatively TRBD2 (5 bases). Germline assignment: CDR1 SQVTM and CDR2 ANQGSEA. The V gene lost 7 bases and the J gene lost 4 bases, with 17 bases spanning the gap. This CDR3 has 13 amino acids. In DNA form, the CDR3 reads TGCAGCGCGAAGATCCGGGGTTCTTACGAGCAGTACTTC. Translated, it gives CSAKIRGSYEQYF.

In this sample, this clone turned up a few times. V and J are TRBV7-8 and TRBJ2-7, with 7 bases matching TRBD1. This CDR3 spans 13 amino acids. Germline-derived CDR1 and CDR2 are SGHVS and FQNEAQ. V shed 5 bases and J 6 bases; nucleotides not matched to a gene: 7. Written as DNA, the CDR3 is TGTGCCAGCAGCCTACCGGACAGGATCGAGCAGTACTTC. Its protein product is CASSLPDRIEQYF.

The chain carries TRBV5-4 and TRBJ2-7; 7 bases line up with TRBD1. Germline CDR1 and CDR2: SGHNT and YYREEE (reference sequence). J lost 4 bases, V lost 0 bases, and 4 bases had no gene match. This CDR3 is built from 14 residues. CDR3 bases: TGTGCCAGCAGCTTGGACAGGGGTGCTTACGAGCAGTACTTC. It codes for CASSLDRGAYEQYF.

The CDR3 DNA sequence: TGTGCCAGCAGTTCCTCCGGGACTCGGGGCGGCTACGAGCAGTACTTC. This codes for CASSSSGTRGGYEQYF. The chain recombines TRBV27 with TRBJ2-7, with D perhaps matching TRBD2 (6 bases). Germline V CDR1 and CDR2: MNHEY, SMNVEV (reference sequence). The CDR3 contains 16 residues. Trimming left V 4 bases short and J 3 bases short, with 19 bases between.

The CDR3 reads CASKTERGITEAFF. CDR3 nucleotides: TGTGCCAGCAAAACAGAAAGGGGAATCACTGAAGCTTTCTTT. V is TRBV6-5 and J is TRBJ1-1; a possible D gene is TRBD1 (5 bases). V was pared by 7 bases and J by 4 bases, with 16 bases between. The CDR3 contains 14 residues. Germline V CDR1 and CDR2: MNHEY, SVGAGI.

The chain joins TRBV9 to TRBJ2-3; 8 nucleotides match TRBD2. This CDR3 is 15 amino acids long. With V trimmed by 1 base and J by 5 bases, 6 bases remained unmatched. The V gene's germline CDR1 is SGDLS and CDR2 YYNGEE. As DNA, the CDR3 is TGTGCCAGCAGCGTATCGGGGGGGCCGGGAGATACGCAGTATTTT. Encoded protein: CASSVSGGPGDTQYF.